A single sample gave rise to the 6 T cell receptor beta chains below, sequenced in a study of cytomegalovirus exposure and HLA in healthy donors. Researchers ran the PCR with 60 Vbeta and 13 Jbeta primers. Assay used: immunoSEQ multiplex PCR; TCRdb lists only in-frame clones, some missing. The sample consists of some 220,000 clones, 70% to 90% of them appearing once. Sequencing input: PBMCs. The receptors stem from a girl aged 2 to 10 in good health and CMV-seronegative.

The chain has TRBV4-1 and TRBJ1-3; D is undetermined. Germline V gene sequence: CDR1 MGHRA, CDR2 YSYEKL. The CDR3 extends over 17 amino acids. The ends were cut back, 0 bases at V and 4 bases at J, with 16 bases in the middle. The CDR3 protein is CASSQDRRSGGGNTIYF. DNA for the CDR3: TGCGCCAGCAGCCAAGATCGGAGGAGCGGTGGAGGAAACACCATATATTTT.

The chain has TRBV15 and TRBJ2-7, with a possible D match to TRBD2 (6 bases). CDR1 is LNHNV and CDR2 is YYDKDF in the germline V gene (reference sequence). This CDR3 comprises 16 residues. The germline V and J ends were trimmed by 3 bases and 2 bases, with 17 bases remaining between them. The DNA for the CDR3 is TGTGCCACCAGCAGTGTAGAGGCGGGGCTAACCTACGAGCAGTACTTC. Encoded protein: CATSSVEAGLTYEQYF.

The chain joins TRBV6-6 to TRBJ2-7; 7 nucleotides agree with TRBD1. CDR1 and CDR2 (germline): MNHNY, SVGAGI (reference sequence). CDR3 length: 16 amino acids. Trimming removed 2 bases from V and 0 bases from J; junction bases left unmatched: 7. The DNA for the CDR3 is TGTGCCAGCAGTTACGGATCAGGACAGGCCTCCTACGAGCAGTACTTC. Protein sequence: CASSYGSGQASYEQYF.

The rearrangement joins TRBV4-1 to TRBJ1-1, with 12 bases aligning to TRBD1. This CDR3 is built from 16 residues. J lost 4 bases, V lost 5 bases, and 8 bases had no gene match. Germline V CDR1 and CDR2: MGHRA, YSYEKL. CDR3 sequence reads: CASSSGQGAWGTEAFF. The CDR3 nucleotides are TGCGCCAGCAGCTCGGGACAGGGGGCCTGGGGCACTGAAGCTTTCTTT.

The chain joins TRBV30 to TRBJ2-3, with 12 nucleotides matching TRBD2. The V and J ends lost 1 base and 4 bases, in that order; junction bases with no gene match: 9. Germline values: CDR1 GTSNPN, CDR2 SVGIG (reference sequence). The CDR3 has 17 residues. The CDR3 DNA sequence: TGTGCCTGGAGTGCTACACGGACTAGCGGGAAGTCAGATACGCAGTATTTT. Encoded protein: CAWSATRTSGKSDTQYF. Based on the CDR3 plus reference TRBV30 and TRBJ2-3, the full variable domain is SQTIHQWPATLVQPVGSPLSLECTVEGTSNPNLYWYRQAAGRGLQLLFYSVGIGQISSEVPQNLSASRPQDRQFILSSKKLLLSDSGFYLCAWSATRTSGKSDTQYFGPGTRLTVL.

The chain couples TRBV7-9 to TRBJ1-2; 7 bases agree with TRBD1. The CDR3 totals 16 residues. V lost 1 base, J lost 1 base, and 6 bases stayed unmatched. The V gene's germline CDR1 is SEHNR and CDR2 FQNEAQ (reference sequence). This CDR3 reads CASSLGAGGRNYGYTF. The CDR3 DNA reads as TGTGCCAGCAGCTTAGGCGCAGGGGGGCGTAACTATGGCTACACCTTC.